This TCR beta chain comes out of a study of T cell changes during pregnancy in multiple sclerosis. Germline-derived CDR1 and CDR2 are SGHAT and FQNNGV. This CDR3 is 16 amino acids long. V shed 2 bases, J shed 3 bases, and the junction held 6 bases outside the gene matches. Clones were sequenced by immunoSEQ multiplex PCR, and TCRdb holds only the in-frame ones, with some missing. The sample lists nearly 110,000 clones, 91% occurring once. The receptor was isolated from a female donor with multiple sclerosis, enrolled in a pregnancy study. The sample was peripheral blood, taken before pregnancy. The rearrangement links TRBV11-2 to TRBJ1-2; 10 bases are shared with TRBD1. The CDR3 region has the DNA TGTGCCAGCAGCTTAACCAGAGGGACAGGGGACTATGGCTACACCTTC. Protein sequence: CASSLTRGTGDYGYTF.